This T cell receptor beta chain was obtained from a study of identical twins. Comment on this clonotype: Its cognate antigen is unknown.

Study findings and constraints: For monozygotic twins, models underestimated out-of-frame TCR alpha sharing.

TCRdb passed the 5' RACE reads through MiXCR, listing each CDR3 protein once. This table holds about 280,000 distinct CDR3 sequences, approximately 8% found once. Germline V CDR1 and CDR2: MNHNS, SASEGT. J was trimmed by 10 bases and V by 1 base; bases with no gene match: 10. The CDR3 runs to 16 residues. This same sample was also taken into another study, of yellow fever vaccine responses in identical twins.

This chain connects TRBV6-1 to TRBJ2-1; 10 bases map to TRBD2. This TCR derives from a woman younger than 35 in good health. Specimen: memory (CD45RO+) T cells sorted from blood. Here the CDR3 reads CASSEVGKRGGREQFF. The DNA of the CDR3 is TGTGCCAGCAGTGAAGTTGGAAAGCGGGGGGGGAGGGAGCAGTTCTTC.